This T cell receptor beta chain was retrieved from a study of blood T cell repertoires in COVID-19. Profiling relied on immunoSEQ multiplex PCR, and the TCRdb table lists in-frame clones only, not all of them. The profile shows around 55,000 clones, almost 90% of them singletons. The V end was cut by 1 base, the J end by 2 bases, with 9 bases between. CDR1 and CDR2 (germline): SGHAT, FQNNGV. CDR3 length equals 15 residues. Sequenced input: peripheral blood. The receptor's source is a man aged 55 to 70 with active COVID-19. The V and J genes are TRBV11-2 and TRBJ2-1; a possible D gene is TRBD2 (6 bases). The CDR3 nucleotides read TGTGCCAGCAGCTTAGGGGGAGGTGCCTACAATGAGCAGTTCTTC. Translated: CASSLGGGAYNEQFF.